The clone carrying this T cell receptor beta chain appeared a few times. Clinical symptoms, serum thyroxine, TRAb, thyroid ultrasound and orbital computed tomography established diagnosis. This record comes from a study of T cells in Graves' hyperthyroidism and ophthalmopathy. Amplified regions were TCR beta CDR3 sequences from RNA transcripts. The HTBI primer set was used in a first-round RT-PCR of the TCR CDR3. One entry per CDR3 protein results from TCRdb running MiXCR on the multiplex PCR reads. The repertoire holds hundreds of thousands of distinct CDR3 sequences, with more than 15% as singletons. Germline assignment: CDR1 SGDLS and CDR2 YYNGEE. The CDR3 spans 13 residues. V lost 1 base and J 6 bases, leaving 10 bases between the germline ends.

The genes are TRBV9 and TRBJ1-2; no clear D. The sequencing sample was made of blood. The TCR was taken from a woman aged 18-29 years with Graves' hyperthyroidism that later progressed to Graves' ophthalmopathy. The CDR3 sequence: CASSVMDGDGYTF. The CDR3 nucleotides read TGTGCCAGCAGCGTAATGGACGGAGATGGCTACACCTTC. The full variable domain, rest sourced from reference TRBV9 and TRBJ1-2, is DSGVTQTPKHLITATGQRVTLRCSPRSGDLSVYWYQQSLDQGLQFLIQYYNGEERAKGNILERFSAQQFPDLHSELNLSSLELGDSALYFCASSVMDGDGYTFGSGTRLTVV.